Listed below are T cell receptor beta chains from one sample, sequenced in a study of OX40 agonist ivuxolimab in advanced cancers. Sequencing used immunoSEQ multiplex PCR; TCRdb keeps in-frame clones, though not all of them. The sample consists of approximately 23,000 clones, over 70% of them appearing once. The starting material was CD4+ or CD8+ T cells sorted from blood, obtained in a trial of the OX40 agonist ivuxolimab. The receptors shown here come from an adult with an advanced solid tumor such as melanoma, head and neck, liver or kidney cancer. CDR3s include the opening cysteine and the closing phenylalanine or tryptophan. Clone sizes are given selectively: once, few, many, or a class where the clone is expanded.

clone_size j_call v_call cdr3_aa
NA TRBJ2-7 TRBV28 CASDTGGYEQYF
NA TRBJ2-7 TRBV5-6 CASSLLSGSGYEQYF
NA TRBJ2-7 TRBV28 CASSRPRESPYEQYF
few TRBJ1-1 TRBV30 CAWSVLSEAFF
NA TRBJ1-3 TRBV7-2 CASSLGPSSGNTIYF
few TRBJ1-5 TRBV18 CASSLDTSNQPQHF
NA TRBJ1-2 TRBV5-5 CASSQPDSRSYGYTF
NA TRBJ2-5 TRBV18 CASSPREPQETQYF
NA TRBJ2-3 TRBV5-1 CASSPGQGNTDTQYF
NA TRBJ2-2 TRBV5-6 CASSLAGWAGELFF
few TRBJ1-2 TRBV19 CASSGEGFAYGYTF
once TRBJ2-2 TRBV29-1 CSVETNANTGELFF
NA TRBJ1-1 TRBV7-8 CASSSGQDTEAFF
NA TRBJ1-4 TRBV29-1 CSVAPSNEKLFF
NA TRBJ2-7 TRBV21-1 CASSKALGRLHEQYF
NA TRBJ2-3 TRBV28 CATPRTPSGRAVTDTQYF